Listed below are T cell receptor beta chains from one sample, sequenced in a study of cytomegalovirus exposure and HLA in healthy donors. The repertoire was sequenced with immunoSEQ multiplex PCR; TCRdb's copy has only in-frame clones and lacks some. The sample has about 130,000 clones; 65% to 85% are singletons. The material sequenced was PBMCs. The receptors were gathered from a woman aged 40 to 50 in good health and CMV-seronegative. The CDR3 runs from the conserved cysteine through the conserved F or W. Each record gives: J gene, clone size, V gene, D gene, CDR3 DNA, CDR3 protein. A D gene is named only where the DNA matches it firmly. Size is omitted from some rows. Given values are once, few, many or a class for expanded clones.

J gene: TRBJ2-5; clone size: few; V gene: TRBV28; D gene: NA; CDR3 DNA: TGTGCCAGCAGCCCCGGGACAACTCAAGAGACCCAGTACTTC; CDR3 protein: CASSPGTTQETQYF
J gene: TRBJ1-1; clone size: NA; V gene: TRBV23-1; D gene: NA; CDR3 DNA: TGCGCCAGCAGTCACCGAACAGGGCGGAACACTGAAGCTTTCTTT; CDR3 protein: CASSHRTGRNTEAFF
J gene: TRBJ2-2; clone size: once; V gene: TRBV6-5; D gene: NA; CDR3 DNA: TGTGCCAGCAGTTACTCGACGGAGCACACCGGGGAGCTGTTTTTT; CDR3 protein: CASSYSTEHTGELFF
J gene: TRBJ2-2; clone size: NA; V gene: TRBV28; D gene: NA; CDR3 DNA: TGTGCCAGCAGCTGGGCGACGAACACCGGGGAGCTGTTTTTT; CDR3 protein: CASSWATNTGELFF
J gene: TRBJ2-7; clone size: NA; V gene: TRBV28; D gene: TRBD2; CDR3 DNA: TGTGCCAGCAGCCCGCGGAGCGGGGGCTACGAGCAGTACTTC; CDR3 protein: CASSPRSGGYEQYF
J gene: TRBJ2-1; clone size: few; V gene: TRBV18; D gene: NA; CDR3 DNA: TGTGCCAGCTCACCACTGACGGGGAGCTCCTACAATGAGCAGTTCTTC; CDR3 protein: CASSPLTGSSYNEQFF
J gene: TRBJ2-7; clone size: NA; V gene: TRBV11-2; D gene: NA; CDR3 DNA: TGTGCCAGCAGCTTGTCAAGGGCAGGGTGGGGAATTGGGTACGAGCAGTACTTC; CDR3 protein: CASSLSRAGWGIGYEQYF
J gene: TRBJ2-5; clone size: NA; V gene: TRBV29-1; D gene: TRBD1; CDR3 DNA: TGCAGCGTTGAGGGGACAGGGGGGTGGGAGACCCAGTACTTC; CDR3 protein: CSVEGTGGWETQYF
J gene: TRBJ1-4; clone size: NA; V gene: TRBV19; D gene: TRBD1; CDR3 DNA: TGTGCCAGTAGTATGGGGACAGCAACTAATGAAAAACTGTTTTTT; CDR3 protein: CASSMGTATNEKLFF
J gene: TRBJ2-3; clone size: NA; V gene: TRBV6-5; D gene: TRBD2; CDR3 DNA: TGTGCCAGCAGTTACTCCGGGGGGAGTGCAGATACGCAGTATTTT; CDR3 protein: CASSYSGGSADTQYF
J gene: TRBJ2-5; clone size: NA; V gene: TRBV7-9; D gene: NA; CDR3 DNA: TGTGCCAGCAGACCCAGGGGCTGGGAGACCCAGTACTTC; CDR3 protein: CASRPRGWETQYF
J gene: TRBJ2-1; clone size: NA; V gene: TRBV4-2; D gene: NA; CDR3 DNA: TGTGCCAGCAGCCAAGATGACGTTGGCCCCCGGGATGAGCAGTTCTTC; CDR3 protein: CASSQDDVGPRDEQFF
J gene: TRBJ2-5; clone size: NA; V gene: TRBV10-2; D gene: NA; CDR3 DNA: TGCGCCAGCGGGGGAGGATGGGAGACCCAGTACTTC; CDR3 protein: CASGGGWETQYF
J gene: TRBJ2-4; clone size: NA; V gene: TRBV30; D gene: NA; CDR3 DNA: TGTGCCTGGAGTGTGGGGGGACTAGCCAAAAACATTCAGTACTTC; CDR3 protein: CAWSVGGLAKNIQYF
J gene: TRBJ2-3; clone size: NA; V gene: TRBV10-3; D gene: TRBD1; CDR3 DNA: TGTGCCATCAGTGCACAGGGGGAAGGCCCAGATACGCAGTATTTT; CDR3 protein: CAISAQGEGPDTQYF
J gene: TRBJ1-2; clone size: NA; V gene: TRBV29-1; D gene: TRBD1; CDR3 DNA: TGCAGCGTCGACAGGGGAAAGGATGGCTACACCTTC; CDR3 protein: CSVDRGKDGYTF
J gene: TRBJ2-1; clone size: few; V gene: TRBV11-2; D gene: NA; CDR3 DNA: TGTGCCAGCAGCTTAGGGGGAGGGGGTTCTTCCTACAATGAGCAGTTCTTC; CDR3 protein: CASSLGGGGSSYNEQFF
J gene: TRBJ1-2; clone size: NA; V gene: TRBV29-1; D gene: NA; CDR3 DNA: TGCAGCGTGATGGCCCGGGAAGGTATGGGCTACACCTTC; CDR3 protein: CSVMAREGMGYTF
J gene: TRBJ1-2; clone size: NA; V gene: TRBV2; D gene: NA; CDR3 DNA: TGTGCCACCCAAAGGGGCCCGCAGGCAGCGAACTATGGCTACACCTTC; CDR3 protein: CATQRGPQAANYGYTF
J gene: TRBJ2-2; clone size: once; V gene: TRBV30; D gene: NA; CDR3 DNA: TGTGCCTGGCAACTGACAGAGGTCGGGGAGCTGTTTTTT; CDR3 protein: CAWQLTEVGELFF
J gene: TRBJ2-1; clone size: NA; V gene: TRBV28; D gene: TRBD1; CDR3 DNA: TGTGCCAGCATCATGGACAGGGGGGCGGGTGAGCAGTTCTTC; CDR3 protein: CASIMDRGAGEQFF
J gene: TRBJ2-3; clone size: NA; V gene: TRBV5-3; D gene: TRBD2; CDR3 DNA: TGTGCCAGAAGCTTGGAAGGTTGTGGGCGGGAGGGCCGGGATACGCAGTATTTT; CDR3 protein: CARSLEGCGREGRDTQYF
J gene: TRBJ1-1; clone size: NA; V gene: TRBV5-1; D gene: TRBD1; CDR3 DNA: TGCGCCAGCAGCTTGGGAACAGGGGGCGGCACTGAAGCTTTCTTT; CDR3 protein: CASSLGTGGGTEAFF
J gene: TRBJ1-2; clone size: NA; V gene: TRBV6-1; D gene: TRBD1; CDR3 DNA: TGTGCCAGCAGTCGCCCGGGACAGCCAGCCTATGGCTACACCTTC; CDR3 protein: CASSRPGQPAYGYTF